The sequence of this TCR beta chain was determined in a study of T cell clones after liver transplantation. Study-level information: In this trial, immunosuppression withdrawal was attempted within 2 years of liver transplant. Post-transplant blood was tracked for graft-donor-reactive T cell clones identified in a pre-transplant mixed lymphocyte reaction.

General study results and limits: These preliminary findings come from unstandardized post-transplant sampling times. In a couple of subjects, few donor cells limited the measurable donor-reactive repertoire.

Generated by immunoSEQ multiplex PCR, the TCRdb table keeps only in-frame clones and is missing some. Of tens of thousands of clones listed, roughly 71% were seen once; the top ten hold 9.7%. With regard to this clone: Its target is unknown.

Germline trimming cut 2 bases from V and 8 bases from J; bases unmatched to any gene: 7. CDR1 and CDR2 (germline): SGHTA, FQGNSA. The CDR3 runs 14 residues. The clonotype originates from a human patient who received a liver transplant. Some T cells could come from the graft donor. This specimen consisted of CD4+ T cells from blood, obtained at the 22-month timepoint. The J gene is TRBJ1-2, the V gene TRBV7-2; 8 bases map to TRBD1. CDR3 loop: CASSLNQGAGGYTF. CDR3 in DNA: TGTGCCAGCAGCTTAAATCAGGGGGCAGGAGGCTACACCTTC.